This T cell receptor (beta chain) was documented in a study of blood T cells in healthy people across ages. Broader study findings: Greater diversity and more naive CD4+ cells were seen in long-lived donors than in aged donors.

Trimming shortened V by 4 bases and J by 0 bases, and 10 bases separated the two germline ends. The CDR3 length is 15 residues. Per germline, CDR1 MNHNS and CDR2 SASEGT. Comments on this clonotype: The antigen is undetermined.

Together with a sample-barcoded 5' primer, a J-beta primer mix was included in a second PCR lasting about 7 to 12 cycles. TCRdb passed the 5' RACE reads through MiXCR, listing each CDR3 protein once. The profile covers fewer than 800,000 distinct CDR3 sequences, with under 25% appearing a single time and about 3.6% taken by the ten largest. Caucasian individuals from Russia who were healthy and aged roughly 6 to 95 acted as donors. The receptor's source is a man aged 65 to 79 in good health. The V and J genes are TRBV6-1 and TRBJ2-1; the D gene is possibly TRBD2 (5 bases). Sequencing used blood. The CDR3 sequence is CASSAGLGSYNEQFF. CDR3 sequence (DNA): TGTGCCAGCAGTGCGGGGTTGGGCTCCTACAATGAGCAGTTCTTC.